The rows below give T cell receptor beta chains drawn from one sample of a study of cytomegalovirus exposure and HLA in healthy donors. The data were produced by immunoSEQ multiplex PCR, yet TCRdb's version contains in-frame clones alone and is incomplete. The table records over 100,000 clones, approximately 80% of them present only once. The source material was PBMCs. Receptors were obtained from a woman aged 25 to 39 in good health and CMV-seronegative. The CDR3 runs from the conserved cysteine through the conserved F or W. Each record gives: V gene, J gene, CDR3 length, clone size, D gene, CDR3 DNA, CDR3 protein. A D gene is named only where the DNA matches it firmly. Size is stated for part of the rows, as once, few or many counts, or as a class when the clone is expanded.

V: TRBV28
J: TRBJ2-1
length: 18
size: NA
D: TRBD2
DNA: TGTGCCAGCAGTCTAGCCAACCCTAGCGGGAGGTGGGGCAATGAGCAGTTCTTC
CDR3: CASSLANPSGRWGNEQFF

V: TRBV27
J: TRBJ2-7
length: 12
size: NA
D: NA
DNA: TGTGCCAGCAGAGTTGGAACTAGCGAGCAGTACTTC
CDR3: CASRVGTSEQYF

V: TRBV4-1
J: TRBJ1-6
length: 15
size: NA
D: TRBD1
DNA: TGCGCCAGCAGCCCCGGGACAGGAGATAATTCACCCCTCCACTTT
CDR3: CASSPGTGDNSPLHF

V: TRBV28
J: TRBJ2-7
length: 13
size: NA
D: TRBD2
DNA: TGTGCCAGCAGTCCCGGGACTAGCGCCGAGCAGTACTTC
CDR3: CASSPGTSAEQYF

V: TRBV5-6
J: TRBJ2-7
length: 14
size: NA
D: NA
DNA: TGTGCCAGCAGCGGTCACTGGACAATCGACGAGCAGTACTTC
CDR3: CASSGHWTIDEQYF

V: TRBV6-5
J: TRBJ2-7
length: 11
size: NA
D: NA
DNA: TGTGCCAGCAGTTACGGGCGCGAGCAGTACTTC
CDR3: CASSYGREQYF

V: TRBV2
J: TRBJ2-1
length: 19
size: NA
D: TRBD2
DNA: TGTGCCAGCACCGGAGGAGTCCTCCAGCGGGAGTTCGCCTACAATGAGCAGTTCTTC
CDR3: CASTGGVLQREFAYNEQFF

V: TRBV10-2
J: TRBJ2-3
length: 16
size: once
D: TRBD2
DNA: TGCGCCAGCAGGAAAGGGACTAGCGGACCCACAGATACGCAGTATTTT
CDR3: CASRKGTSGPTDTQYF

V: TRBV5-1
J: TRBJ1-1
length: 14
size: NA
D: NA
DNA: TGCGCCAGCAGCTCGACTGCGGGGAACACTGAAGCTTTCTTT
CDR3: CASSSTAGNTEAFF

V: TRBV7-3
J: TRBJ2-3
length: 17
size: NA
D: TRBD2
DNA: TGTGCCAGCAGTTTGACCCCAGCGGGAGTCTTCACAGATACGCAGTATTTT
CDR3: CASSLTPAGVFTDTQYF

V: TRBV14
J: TRBJ2-3
length: 12
size: few
D: NA
DNA: TGTGCCAGTGGACAAAGCACAGATACGCAGTATTTT
CDR3: CASGQSTDTQYF

V: TRBV10-3
J: TRBJ2-3
length: 12
size: NA
D: NA
DNA: TGTGCCATCAGTGAGTCGTCTGATACGCAGTATTTT
CDR3: CAISESSDTQYF

V: TRBV27
J: TRBJ1-2
length: 12
size: NA
D: NA
DNA: TGTGCCAGCAGCCAGTCTAACTATGGCTACACCTTC
CDR3: CASSQSNYGYTF

V: TRBV5-1
J: TRBJ2-7
length: 14
size: NA
D: NA
DNA: TGCGCCAGCCAACTGACGGGAAGCTCCTACGAGCAGTACTTC
CDR3: CASQLTGSSYEQYF

V: TRBV7-6
J: TRBJ1-4
length: 14
size: NA
D: NA
DNA: TGTGCCAGCAGCTTACGCGGTAATAATGAAAAACTGTTTTTT
CDR3: CASSLRGNNEKLFF

V: TRBV21-1
J: TRBJ1-3
length: 16
size: NA
D: NA
DNA: TGTGCCAGCAGCCTCCCTGCTCTGCGGGGGCGAAACACCATATATTTT
CDR3: CASSLPALRGRNTIYF

V: TRBV28
J: TRBJ2-1
length: 15
size: NA
D: TRBD1
DNA: TGTGCCAGCAGAGTCTCCCCGGGACAGGATCAAGGGCAGTTCTTC
CDR3: CASRVSPGQDQGQFF

V: TRBV5-1
J: TRBJ2-7
length: 16
size: NA
D: TRBD1
DNA: TGCGCCAGCAGCCCCGGTGGGGGACAGCGAAACTACGAGCAGTACTTC
CDR3: CASSPGGGQRNYEQYF

V: TRBV5-4
J: TRBJ2-3
length: 16
size: NA
D: TRBD2
DNA: TGTGCCAGCAGCCCGGAGGGACTAGCGTTACCAGATACGCAGTATTTT
CDR3: CASSPEGLALPDTQYF

V: TRBV7-9
J: TRBJ1-5
length: 17
size: NA
D: NA
DNA: TGTGCCAGCAGCTTAGCGAGGGCCACAGGGAGCAATCAGCCCCAGCATTTT
CDR3: CASSLARATGSNQPQHF

V: TRBV6-5
J: TRBJ2-7
length: 15
size: NA
D: NA
DNA: TGTGCCAGCAGTTACGTCCCCCCCGGGGAGCACGAGCAGTACTTC
CDR3: CASSYVPPGEHEQYF

V: TRBV9
J: TRBJ2-7
length: 16
size: once
D: NA
DNA: TGTGCCAGCAGCGTAGCTCCGGGACTGAGCTTCTACGAGCAGTACTTC
CDR3: CASSVAPGLSFYEQYF

V: TRBV27
J: TRBJ2-7
length: 16
size: NA
D: TRBD2
DNA: TGTGCCAGCAGTTTTTGGGGTAGCGGGAGTCTCTACGAGCAGTACTTC
CDR3: CASSFWGSGSLYEQYF

V: TRBV19
J: TRBJ1-5
length: 15
size: NA
D: NA
DNA: TGTGCCAGTAGTATTCGCCCAACAGGGATCGCGCCCCAGCATTTT
CDR3: CASSIRPTGIAPQHF

V: TRBV4-1
J: TRBJ2-7
length: 14
size: few
D: TRBD1
DNA: TGCGCCAGCAGCCTTCCCGGGACAGGGGACGAGCAGTACTTC
CDR3: CASSLPGTGDEQYF

V: TRBV30
J: TRBJ2-1
length: 11
size: NA
D: NA
DNA: TGTGCCTGGAGTAAGGGCGGGGAGCAGTTCTTC
CDR3: CAWSKGGEQFF

V: TRBV5-5
J: TRBJ2-1
length: 16
size: NA
D: TRBD2
DNA: TGTGCCAGCACTAGTCGGGCGGGAGGAACAAACAATGAGCAGTTCTTC
CDR3: CASTSRAGGTNNEQFF